The rows below give T cell receptor beta chains drawn from one sample of a study of T cells in Graves' hyperthyroidism and ophthalmopathy. TCRdb re-called the multiplex PCR reads through MiXCR, storing one row per CDR3 protein. The repertoire holds approximately 400,000 distinct CDR3 sequences, with approximately 13% as singletons. The sequenced sample was blood. These receptors were taken from a man aged 25-45 years with Graves' hyperthyroidism that later progressed to Graves' ophthalmopathy. Both conserved end residues are part of each CDR3. The D gene is left open where the match is weak. A row's size may be missing; if present it is once, few, many or a size class.

abundance: .
v_gene: TRBV18
j_gene: TRBJ1-1
d_gene: .
CDR3aa: CVSKQTTRQLNAEAFF
CDR3nt: TGTGTCAGCAAACAAACAACCCGACAGCTAAACGCTGAAGCTTTCTTT

abundance: .
v_gene: TRBV3-1
j_gene: TRBJ1-2
d_gene: TRBD1
CDR3aa: CASSCRGSNYGYTF
CDR3nt: TGTGCCAGCAGCTGCAGGGGGTCTAACTATGGCTACACCTTC

abundance: many
v_gene: TRBV27
j_gene: TRBJ2-1
d_gene: .
CDR3aa: CASSFDRYNEQFF
CDR3nt: TGTGCCAGCAGCTTCGACCGATACAATGAGCAGTTCTTC

abundance: many
v_gene: TRBV6-1
j_gene: TRBJ2-7
d_gene: .
CDR3aa: CASRNYEQYF
CDR3nt: TGTGCCAGCAGAAATTACGAGCAGTACTTC

abundance: .
v_gene: TRBV18
j_gene: TRBJ2-7
d_gene: TRBD2
CDR3aa: CASSAGLAGPTEQYF
CDR3nt: TGTGCCAGCTCAGCGGGACTAGCGGGCCCCACGGAGCAGTACTTC

abundance: .
v_gene: TRBV4-1
j_gene: TRBJ1-1
d_gene: .
CDR3aa: CASSRGQIPEAFF
CDR3nt: TGCGCCAGCAGCCGAGGACAGATACCTGAAGCTTTCTTT

abundance: .
v_gene: TRBV20-1
j_gene: TRBJ2-7
d_gene: .
CDR3aa: CSARGSTGTSRVHEQYF
CDR3nt: TGCAGTGCTAGAGGATCGACCGGGACCTCGAGGGTCCACGAGCAGTACTTC

abundance: .
v_gene: TRBV4-2
j_gene: TRBJ2-3
d_gene: TRBD2
CDR3aa: CASSPGASGASRTDTQYF
CDR3nt: TGTGCCAGCAGCCCCGGGGCTAGCGGGGCCTCTCGCACAGATACGCAGTATTTT

abundance: many
v_gene: TRBV6-1
j_gene: TRBJ2-7
d_gene: .
CDR3aa: CASRGGDPYEQYF
CDR3nt: TGTGCCAGCAGGGGCGGGGACCCCTACGAGCAGTACTTC

abundance: many
v_gene: TRBV12-3/TRBV12-4
j_gene: TRBJ1-1
d_gene: .
CDR3aa: CASSLGPSTEAFF
CDR3nt: TGTGCCAGCAGTTTAGGGCCGAGCACTGAAGCTTTCTTT

abundance: .
v_gene: TRBV7-3
j_gene: TRBJ2-1
d_gene: .
CDR3aa: CASSLDQSSYNEQFF
CDR3nt: TGTGCCAGCAGTCTGGACCAGAGCTCCTACAATGAGCAGTTCTTC

abundance: .
v_gene: TRBV2
j_gene: TRBJ2-1
d_gene: TRBD1
CDR3aa: CASRRGQGEYNEQFF
CDR3nt: TGTGCCAGCAGAAGGGGACAGGGGGAATACAATGAGCAGTTCTTC

abundance: many
v_gene: TRBV7-9
j_gene: TRBJ2-1
d_gene: .
CDR3aa: CASSRPKVGHLHNEQFF
CDR3nt: TGTGCCAGCAGCCGTCCTAAAGTGGGGCACTTACACAATGAGCAGTTCTTC

abundance: many
v_gene: TRBV20-1
j_gene: TRBJ1-5
d_gene: TRBD1
CDR3aa: CSARAPASGGNQPQHF
CDR3nt: TGCAGTGCTAGAGCCCCGGCTTCAGGGGGTAATCAGCCCCAGCATTTT

abundance: .
v_gene: TRBV9
j_gene: TRBJ1-2
d_gene: TRBD1
CDR3aa: CASRQGEGYTF
CDR3nt: TGTGCCAGCAGACAGGGGGAAGGCTACACCTTC

abundance: .
v_gene: TRBV5-1
j_gene: TRBJ1-2
d_gene: TRBD1
CDR3aa: CASSEGSRDRTGYTF
CDR3nt: TGCGCCAGCAGCGAGGGGTCCAGGGACAGGACGGGCTACACCTTC

abundance: .
v_gene: TRBV27
j_gene: TRBJ1-6
d_gene: TRBD1
CDR3aa: CASSSWDRDTPLHF
CDR3nt: TGTGCCAGCAGTTCCTGGGACAGGGATACACCCCTCCACTTT

abundance: many
v_gene: TRBV20-1
j_gene: TRBJ2-1
d_gene: TRBD1
CDR3aa: CSATDRVKGNEQFF
CDR3nt: TGCAGTGCTACAGACAGGGTGAAGGGCAATGAGCAGTTCTTC

abundance: many
v_gene: TRBV5-1
j_gene: TRBJ1-2
d_gene: TRBD1
CDR3aa: CASSVRQGTYGYTF
CDR3nt: TGCGCCAGCAGCGTCCGACAGGGGACCTATGGCTACACCTTC

abundance: .
v_gene: TRBV7-2
j_gene: TRBJ2-2
d_gene: TRBD1
CDR3aa: CASSLRTGGITGELFF
CDR3nt: TGTGCCAGCAGCCTCAGAACAGGGGGCATCACCGGGGAGCTGTTTTTT

abundance: many
v_gene: TRBV6-5
j_gene: TRBJ2-7
d_gene: .
CDR3aa: CASSYAGATYEQYF
CDR3nt: TGTGCCAGCAGTTACGCAGGGGCCACCTACGAGCAGTACTTC

abundance: many
v_gene: TRBV3-1
j_gene: TRBJ2-5
d_gene: TRBD1
CDR3aa: CASSQEVTGQETQYF
CDR3nt: TGTGCCAGCAGCCAAGAAGTGACAGGGCAAGAGACCCAGTACTTC

abundance: .
v_gene: TRBV29-1
j_gene: TRBJ2-7
d_gene: .
CDR3aa: CSGGGGQSYEQYF
CDR3nt: TGCAGCGGGGGGGGCGGCCAAAGCTACGAGCAGTACTTC

abundance: many
v_gene: TRBV28
j_gene: TRBJ1-1
d_gene: .
CDR3aa: CASSRNLVMNTEAFF
CDR3nt: TGTGCCAGCAGTAGAAACCTAGTAATGAACACTGAAGCTTTCTTT

abundance: many
v_gene: TRBV7-6
j_gene: TRBJ2-5
d_gene: TRBD1
CDR3aa: CASSRRQGEAETQYF
CDR3nt: TGTGCCAGCAGCCGAAGACAGGGAGAAGCGGAGACCCAGTACTTC

abundance: many
v_gene: TRBV28
j_gene: TRBJ1-2
d_gene: TRBD1
CDR3aa: CASTSGQNYGYTF
CDR3nt: TGTGCCAGCACCTCGGGACAGAACTATGGCTACACCTTC